This entry describes one T cell receptor (beta chain). Sequenced by immunoSEQ multiplex PCR; TCRdb stores in-frame clones only, minus some. The sample consists of more than 30,000 clones, approximately 90% of them appearing once. The sample originates from a study of OX40 agonist ivuxolimab in advanced cancers. The CDR3 contains 15 residues. The V end lost 2 bases, the J end lost 7 bases, and 15 bases lay between the germline ends. Germline lookup yields CDR1 SNHLY and CDR2 FYNNEI. The gene calls are TRBV2 and TRBJ1-3; no clear D gene. Sequences were derived from CD4+ or CD8+ T cells sorted from blood, sampled in a trial of the OX40 agonist ivuxolimab. The clonotype comes from an adult with an advanced solid tumor such as melanoma, head and neck, liver or kidney cancer. The CDR3 protein is CASSESLASSNTIYF. In nucleotides, the CDR3 is TGTGCCAGCAGTGAATCCCTAGCCTCCTCGAACACCATATATTTT.